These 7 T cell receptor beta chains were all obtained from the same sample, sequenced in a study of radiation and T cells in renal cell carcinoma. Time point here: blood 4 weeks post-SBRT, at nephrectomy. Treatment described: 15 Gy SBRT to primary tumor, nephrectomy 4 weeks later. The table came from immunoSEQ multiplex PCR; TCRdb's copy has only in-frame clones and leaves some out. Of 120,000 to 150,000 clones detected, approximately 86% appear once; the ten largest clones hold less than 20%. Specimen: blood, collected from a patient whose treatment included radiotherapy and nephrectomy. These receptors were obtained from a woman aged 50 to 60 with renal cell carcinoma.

The chain's CDR3 is CSASGGYEQYF. Written as DNA, the CDR3 is TGCAGTGCTAGCGGGGGCTACGAGCAGTACTTC. This chain joins TRBV20-1 and TRBJ2-7; possibly TRBD2 for D (6 bases). Trimming took 3 bases from V and 3 from J, leaving 6 bases between them. CDR1 and CDR2 from the germline V gene are DFQATT and SNEGSKA (reference sequence). This CDR3 is built from 11 residues.

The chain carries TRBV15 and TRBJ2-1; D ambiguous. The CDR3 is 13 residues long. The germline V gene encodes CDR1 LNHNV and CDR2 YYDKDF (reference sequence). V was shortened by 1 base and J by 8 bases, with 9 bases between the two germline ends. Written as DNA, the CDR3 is TGTGCCACCAGCAGAGCTGGGGTTTATGAGCAGTTCTTC. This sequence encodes CATSRAGVYEQFF.

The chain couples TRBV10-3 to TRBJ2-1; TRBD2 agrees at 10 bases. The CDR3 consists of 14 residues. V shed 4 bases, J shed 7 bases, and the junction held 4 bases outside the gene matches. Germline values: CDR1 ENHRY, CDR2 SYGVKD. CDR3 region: CAISGSSGRNEQFF. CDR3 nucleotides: TGTGCCATCAGTGGATCTAGCGGGAGAAATGAGCAGTTCTTC.

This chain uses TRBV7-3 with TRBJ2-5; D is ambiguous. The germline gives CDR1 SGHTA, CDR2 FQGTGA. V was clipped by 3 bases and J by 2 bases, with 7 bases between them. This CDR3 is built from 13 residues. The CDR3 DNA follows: TGTGCCAGCAGCTTTGGTCTACAAGAGACCCAGTACTTC. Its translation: CASSFGLQETQYF.

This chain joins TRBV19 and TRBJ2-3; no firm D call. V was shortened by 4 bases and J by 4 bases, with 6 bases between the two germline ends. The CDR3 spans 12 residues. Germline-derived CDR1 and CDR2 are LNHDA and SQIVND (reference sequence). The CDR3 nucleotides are TGTGCCAGTAGTAAGGGTGCAGATACGCAGTATTTT. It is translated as CASSKGADTQYF.

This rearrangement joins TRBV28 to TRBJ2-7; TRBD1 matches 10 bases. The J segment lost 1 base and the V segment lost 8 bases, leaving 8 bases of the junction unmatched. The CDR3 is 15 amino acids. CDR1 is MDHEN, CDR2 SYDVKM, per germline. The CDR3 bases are TGTGCCAGCCAAATCGGGACAGGGGTTTCCTACGAGCAGTACTTC. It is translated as CASQIGTGVSYEQYF.

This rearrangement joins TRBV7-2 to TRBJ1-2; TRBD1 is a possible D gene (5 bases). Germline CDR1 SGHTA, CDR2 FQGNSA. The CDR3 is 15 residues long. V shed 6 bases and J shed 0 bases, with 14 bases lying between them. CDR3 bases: TGTGCCAGCAGACTGGGCAGGGACCCTAACTATGGCTACACCTTC. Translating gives CASRLGRDPNYGYTF.